This TCR beta chain came from a study of blood T cell repertoires in COVID-19. From germline, CDR1 is LNHDA and CDR2 SQIVND (reference sequence). Losses at the gene ends were 3 bases for V and 8 bases for J; bases not matched to a gene: 11. The CDR3 has 15 residues. Using immunoSEQ multiplex PCR, the repertoire was profiled, and TCRdb retains in-frame clones only, with some absent. The sample records approximately 98,000 clones, around four fifths being singletons. This receptor was identified in a woman aged 70-85 years with acute or convalescent COVID-19. Sequencing input: peripheral blood. The chain uses TRBV19 and TRBJ1-2, with 8 bases that match TRBD1. The CDR3: CASSMEVRGPYGYTF. The CDR3 DNA is TGTGCCAGTAGTATGGAGGTCAGGGGGCCGTACGGCTACACCTTC.